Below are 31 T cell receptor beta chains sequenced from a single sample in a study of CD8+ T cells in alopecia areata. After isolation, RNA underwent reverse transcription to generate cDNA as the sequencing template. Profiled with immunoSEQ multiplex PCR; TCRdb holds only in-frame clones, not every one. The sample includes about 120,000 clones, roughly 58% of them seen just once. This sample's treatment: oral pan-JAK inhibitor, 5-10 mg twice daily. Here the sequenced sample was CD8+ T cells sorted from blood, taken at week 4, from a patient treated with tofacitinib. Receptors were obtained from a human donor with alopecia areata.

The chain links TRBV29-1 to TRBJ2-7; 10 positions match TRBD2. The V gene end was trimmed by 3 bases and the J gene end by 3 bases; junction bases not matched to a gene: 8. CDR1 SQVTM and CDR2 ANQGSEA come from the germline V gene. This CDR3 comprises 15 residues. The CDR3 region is CSVDGLAGESYEQYF. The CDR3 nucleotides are TGCAGCGTTGATGGGCTAGCGGGGGAAAGCTACGAGCAGTACTTC.

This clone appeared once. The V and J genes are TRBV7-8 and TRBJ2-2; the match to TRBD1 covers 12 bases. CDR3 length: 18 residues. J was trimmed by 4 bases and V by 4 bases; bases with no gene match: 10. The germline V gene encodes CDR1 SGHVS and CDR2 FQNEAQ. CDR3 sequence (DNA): TGTGCCAGCAGCTGGGGGACAGGGGGCGGAATGGGCACCGGGGAGCTGTTTTTT. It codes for CASSWGTGGGMGTGELFF.

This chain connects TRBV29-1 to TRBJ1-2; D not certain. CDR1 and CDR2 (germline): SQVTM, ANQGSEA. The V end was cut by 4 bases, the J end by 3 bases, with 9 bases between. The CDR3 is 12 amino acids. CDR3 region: CSVADGHYGYTF. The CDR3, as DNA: TGCAGCGTTGCTGACGGACACTATGGCTACACCTTC.

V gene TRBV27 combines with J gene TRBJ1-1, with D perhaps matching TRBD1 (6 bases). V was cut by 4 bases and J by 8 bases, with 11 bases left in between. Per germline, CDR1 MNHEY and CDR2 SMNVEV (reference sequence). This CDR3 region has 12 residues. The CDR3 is CASSSNRVEAFF. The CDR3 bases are TGTGCCAGCAGTTCGAACAGGGTCGAAGCTTTCTTT.

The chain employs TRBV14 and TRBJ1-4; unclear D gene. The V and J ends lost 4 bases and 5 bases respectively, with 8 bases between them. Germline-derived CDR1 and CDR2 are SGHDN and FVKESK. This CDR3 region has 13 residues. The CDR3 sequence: CASSPQMNEKLFF. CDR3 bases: TGTGCCAGCAGCCCCCAGATGAATGAAAAACTGTTTTTT.

The CDR3 is CAGGRSGGTYEQYF. Here the CDR3 DNA reads TGTGCCGGGGGAAGGAGCGGGGGAACCTACGAGCAGTACTTC. This chain connects TRBV30 to TRBJ2-7; 8 bases fit TRBD2. There are 14 residues in the CDR3. V lost 8 bases, J lost 2 bases, and 11 bases stayed unmatched. The germline V gene encodes CDR1 GTSNPN and CDR2 SVGIG (reference sequence).

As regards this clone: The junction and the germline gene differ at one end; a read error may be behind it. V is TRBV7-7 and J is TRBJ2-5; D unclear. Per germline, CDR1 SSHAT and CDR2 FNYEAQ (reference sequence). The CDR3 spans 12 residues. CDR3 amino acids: CASSLYAETQYF. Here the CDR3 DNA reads TGTGCTAGCAGCTTATACGCGGAGACCCAGTACTTC.

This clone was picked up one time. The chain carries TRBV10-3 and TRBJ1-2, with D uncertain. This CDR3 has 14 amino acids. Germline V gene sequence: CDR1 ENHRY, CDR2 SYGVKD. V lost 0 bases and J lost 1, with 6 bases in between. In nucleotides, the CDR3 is TGTGCCATCAGTGAGTCGGAGAATAACTATGGCTACACCTTC. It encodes CAISESENNYGYTF.

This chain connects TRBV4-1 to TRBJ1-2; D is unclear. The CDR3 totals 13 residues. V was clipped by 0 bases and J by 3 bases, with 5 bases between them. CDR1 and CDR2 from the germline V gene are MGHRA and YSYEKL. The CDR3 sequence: CASSQDRDYGYTF. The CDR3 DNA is TGCGCCAGCAGCCAAGATCGAGACTATGGCTACACCTTC.

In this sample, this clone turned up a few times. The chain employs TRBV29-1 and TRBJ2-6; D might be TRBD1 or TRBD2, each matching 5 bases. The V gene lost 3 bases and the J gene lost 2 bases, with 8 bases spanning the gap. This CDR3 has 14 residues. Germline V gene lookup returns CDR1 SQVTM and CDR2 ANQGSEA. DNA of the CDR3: TGCAGCGTTGAGTGGGGGACTGGGGCCAACGTCCTGACTTTC. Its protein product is CSVEWGTGANVLTF.

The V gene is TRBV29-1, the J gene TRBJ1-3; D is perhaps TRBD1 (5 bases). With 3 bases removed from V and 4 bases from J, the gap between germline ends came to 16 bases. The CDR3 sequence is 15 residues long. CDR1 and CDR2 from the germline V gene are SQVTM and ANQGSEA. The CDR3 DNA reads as TGCAGCGTTGAGTACCCAGGGACTGCCGGAAACACCATATATTTT. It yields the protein CSVEYPGTAGNTIYF.

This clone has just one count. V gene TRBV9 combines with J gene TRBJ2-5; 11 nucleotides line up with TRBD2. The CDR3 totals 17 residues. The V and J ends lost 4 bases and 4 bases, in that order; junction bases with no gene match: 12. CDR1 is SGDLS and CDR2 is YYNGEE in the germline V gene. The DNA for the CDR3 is TGTGCCAGCAGCTACGGGCCAGTAGCGGGGGGGCGAGAGACCCAGTACTTC. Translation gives CASSYGPVAGGRETQYF.

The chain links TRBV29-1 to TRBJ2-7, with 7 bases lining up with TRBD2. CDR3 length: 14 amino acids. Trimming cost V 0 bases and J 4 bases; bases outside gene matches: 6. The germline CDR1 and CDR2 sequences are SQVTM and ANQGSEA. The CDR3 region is CSVEESRGGYEQYF. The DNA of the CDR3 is TGCAGCGTTGAAGAGTCGAGGGGAGGGTACGAGCAGTACTTC.

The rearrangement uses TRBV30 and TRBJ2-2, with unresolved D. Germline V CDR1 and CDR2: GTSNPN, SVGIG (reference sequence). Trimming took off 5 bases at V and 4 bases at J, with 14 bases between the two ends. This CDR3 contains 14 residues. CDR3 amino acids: CAWSQWEFTGELFF. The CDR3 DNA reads TGTGCCTGGTCTCAATGGGAATTCACCGGGGAGCTGTTTTTT.

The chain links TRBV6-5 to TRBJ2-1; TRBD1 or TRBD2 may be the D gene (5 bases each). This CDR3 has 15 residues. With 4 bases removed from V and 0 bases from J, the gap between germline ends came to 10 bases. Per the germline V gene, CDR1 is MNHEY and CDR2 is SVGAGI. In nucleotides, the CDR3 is TGTGCCAGCAGTTCCCGGGACGCCTCCTACAATGAGCAGTTCTTC. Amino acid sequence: CASSSRDASYNEQFF.

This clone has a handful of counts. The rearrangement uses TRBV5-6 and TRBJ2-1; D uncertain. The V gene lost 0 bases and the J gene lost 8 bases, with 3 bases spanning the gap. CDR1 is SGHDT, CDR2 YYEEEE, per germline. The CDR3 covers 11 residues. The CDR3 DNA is TGTGCCAGCAGCTTGGAGGATGAGCAGTTCTTC. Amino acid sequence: CASSLEDEQFF.

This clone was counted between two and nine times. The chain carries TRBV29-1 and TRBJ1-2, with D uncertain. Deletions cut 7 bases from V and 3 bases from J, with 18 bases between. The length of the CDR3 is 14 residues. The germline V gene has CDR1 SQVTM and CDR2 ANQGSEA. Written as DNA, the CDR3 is TGCAGCGGGTATTTTGGGGAAAGGGACTATGGCTACACCTTC. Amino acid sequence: CSGYFGERDYGYTF.

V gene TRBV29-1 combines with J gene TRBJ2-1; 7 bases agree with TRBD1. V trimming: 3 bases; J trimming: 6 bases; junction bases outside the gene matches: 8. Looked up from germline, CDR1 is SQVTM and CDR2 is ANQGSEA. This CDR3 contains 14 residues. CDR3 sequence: CSVDTGTAINEQFF. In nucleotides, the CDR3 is TGCAGCGTTGACACCGGGACAGCAATCAATGAGCAGTTCTTC.

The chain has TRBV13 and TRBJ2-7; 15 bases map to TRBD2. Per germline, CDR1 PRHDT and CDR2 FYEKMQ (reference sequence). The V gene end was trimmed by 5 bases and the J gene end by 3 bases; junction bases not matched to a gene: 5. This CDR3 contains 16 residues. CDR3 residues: CASSPGTSGGRYEQYF. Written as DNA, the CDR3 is TGTGCCAGCAGCCCGGGGACTAGCGGGGGGCGCTACGAGCAGTACTTC.

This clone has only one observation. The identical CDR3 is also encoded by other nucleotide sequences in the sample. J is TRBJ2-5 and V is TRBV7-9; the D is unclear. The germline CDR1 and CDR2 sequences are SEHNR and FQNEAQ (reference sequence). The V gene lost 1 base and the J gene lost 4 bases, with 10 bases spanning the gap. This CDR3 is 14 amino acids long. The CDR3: CASSLGVRGETQYF. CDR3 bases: TGTGCCAGCAGCTTAGGGGTCAGAGGAGAGACCCAGTACTTC.

The CDR3 DNA is TGTGCCACCAGACTCACCGGACAGGGGCACACCATATATTTT. It encodes CATRLTGQGHTIYF. V gene TRBV15 combines with J gene TRBJ1-3, with 9 bases aligning to TRBD1. Germline V gene sequence: CDR1 LNHNV, CDR2 YYDKDF (reference sequence). This CDR3 comprises 14 residues. Trimming took 6 bases from V and 8 from J; bases not matched to a gene: 8.

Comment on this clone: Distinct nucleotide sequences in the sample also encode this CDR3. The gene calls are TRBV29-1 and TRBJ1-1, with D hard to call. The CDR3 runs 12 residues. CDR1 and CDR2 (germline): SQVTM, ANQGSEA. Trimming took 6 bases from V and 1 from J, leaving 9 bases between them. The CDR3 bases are TGCAGCGTGCCACAAGGGAACACTGAAGCTTTCTTT. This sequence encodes CSVPQGNTEAFF. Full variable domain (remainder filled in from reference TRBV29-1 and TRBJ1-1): SAVISQKPSRDICQRGTSLTIQCQVDSQVTMMFWYRQQPGQSLTLIATANQGSEATYESGFVIDKFPISRPNLTFSTLTVSNMSPEDSSIYLCSVPQGNTEAFFGQGTRLTVV.

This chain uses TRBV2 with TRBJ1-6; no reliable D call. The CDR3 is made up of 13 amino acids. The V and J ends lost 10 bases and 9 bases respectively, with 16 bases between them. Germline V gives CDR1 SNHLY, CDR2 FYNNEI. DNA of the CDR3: TGTGCCACCCAGGAGGAGGGAAGTTCACCCCTCCACTTT. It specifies CATQEEGSSPLHF. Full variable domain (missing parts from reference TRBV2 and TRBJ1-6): EPEVTQTPSHQVTQMGQEVILRCVPISNHLYFYWYRQILGQKVEFLVSFYNNEISEKSEIFDDQFSVERPDGSNFTLKIRSTKLEDSAMYFCATQEEGSSPLHFGNGTRLTVT.

In nucleotides, the CDR3 is TGTGCCAGCAGTTGGGACCTCCTGGGGGAGACCCAGTACTTC. Its translation: CASSWDLLGETQYF. The chain carries TRBV27 and TRBJ2-5; D may be TRBD1 or TRBD2 (5 bases each). The CDR3 has 14 residues. The ends were cut back, 4 bases at V and 5 bases at J, with 14 bases in the middle. Germline CDR1 MNHEY, CDR2 SMNVEV (reference sequence).

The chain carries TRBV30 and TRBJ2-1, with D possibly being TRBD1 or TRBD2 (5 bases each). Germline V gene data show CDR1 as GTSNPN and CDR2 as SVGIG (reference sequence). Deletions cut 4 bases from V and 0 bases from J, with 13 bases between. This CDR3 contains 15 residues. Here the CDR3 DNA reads TGTGCCTGGACGGGGCCAGCGTACTCCTACAATGAGCAGTTCTTC. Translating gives CAWTGPAYSYNEQFF.

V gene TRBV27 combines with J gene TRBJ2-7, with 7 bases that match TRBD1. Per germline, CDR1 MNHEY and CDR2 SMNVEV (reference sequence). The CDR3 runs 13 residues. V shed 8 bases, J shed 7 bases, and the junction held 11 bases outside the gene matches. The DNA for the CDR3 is TGTGCCAGCGCGTTGACAGGGACAGAAGAGCAGTACTTC. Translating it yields CASALTGTEEQYF.

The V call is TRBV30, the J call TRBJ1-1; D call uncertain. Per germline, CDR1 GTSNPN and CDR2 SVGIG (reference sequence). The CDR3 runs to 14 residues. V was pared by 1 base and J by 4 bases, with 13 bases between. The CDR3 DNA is TGTGCCTGGAGTGGGTCATCCCCGGTCACTGAAGCTTTCTTT. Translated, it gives CAWSGSSPVTEAFF.

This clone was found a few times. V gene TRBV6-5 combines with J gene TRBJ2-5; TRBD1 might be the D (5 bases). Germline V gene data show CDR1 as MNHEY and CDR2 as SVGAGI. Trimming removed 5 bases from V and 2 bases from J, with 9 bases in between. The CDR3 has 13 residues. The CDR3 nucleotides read TGTGCCAGCAGTCCTAAGGGGCAAGAGACCCAGTACTTC. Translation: CASSPKGQETQYF.

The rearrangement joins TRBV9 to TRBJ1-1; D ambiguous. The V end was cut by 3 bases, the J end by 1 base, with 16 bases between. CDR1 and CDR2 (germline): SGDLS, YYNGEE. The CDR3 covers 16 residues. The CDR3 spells CASSAYHVLANTEAFF. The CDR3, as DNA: TGTGCCAGCAGCGCGTACCACGTCCTGGCGAACACTGAAGCTTTCTTT.

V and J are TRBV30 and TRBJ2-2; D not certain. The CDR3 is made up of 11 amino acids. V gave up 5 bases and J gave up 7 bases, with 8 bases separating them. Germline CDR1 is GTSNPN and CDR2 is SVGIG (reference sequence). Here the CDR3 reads CAWAQVGELFF. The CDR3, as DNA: TGTGCCTGGGCGCAAGTCGGGGAGCTGTTTTTT.

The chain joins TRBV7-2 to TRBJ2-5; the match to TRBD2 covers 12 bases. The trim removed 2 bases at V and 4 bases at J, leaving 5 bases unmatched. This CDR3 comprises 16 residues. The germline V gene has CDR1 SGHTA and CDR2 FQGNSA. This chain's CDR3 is CASSLLAGGPRETQYF. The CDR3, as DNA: TGTGCCAGCAGCTTACTAGCGGGGGGGCCTCGAGAGACCCAGTACTTC.